This passage covers 22 T cell receptor beta chains from one sample sequenced in a study of cytomegalovirus exposure and HLA in healthy donors. In the PCR, 60 Vbeta and 13 Jbeta primers were used. TCRdb's table, derived via immunoSEQ multiplex PCR, lists solely in-frame clones and lacks some. This sample has 200,000 to 250,000 clones, with about 80% found just once. The sequenced material came from PBMCs. These receptors were obtained from a woman aged 40 to 50 in good health and CMV-seronegative.

This clone was counted once. The chain joins TRBV10-1 to TRBJ2-2; maybe TRBD1 (5 bases). The CDR3 is 14 residues long. CDR1 WNHNN and CDR2 SYGVQD come from the germline V gene (reference sequence). The V end lost 4 bases, the J end lost 5 bases, and 11 bases lay between the germline ends. CDR3 loop: CASSVAGMTGELFF. In DNA, the CDR3 is TGCGCCAGCAGTGTAGCAGGGATGACCGGGGAGCTGTTTTTT.

This clone turned up a few times. V gene TRBV6-6 combines with J gene TRBJ2-7, with unresolved D. The V end was cut by 0 bases, the J end by 2 bases, with 8 bases between. The V gene's germline CDR1 is MNHNY and CDR2 SVGAGI (reference sequence). CDR3 length: 14 amino acids. The CDR3, as DNA: TGTGCCAGCAGTTACTCGAACTCGGCCTACGAGCAGTACTTC. Its translation: CASSYSNSAYEQYF.

The gene calls are TRBV6-5 and TRBJ2-2; no firm D call. Germline assignment: CDR1 MNHEY and CDR2 SVGAGI. This CDR3 is 13 amino acids long. V lost 8 bases to trimming and J lost 5 bases, with 12 bases between them. In DNA form, the CDR3 reads TGTGCCAGCCAGGTGTCCCAAACCGGGGAGCTGTTTTTT. Protein product: CASQVSQTGELFF.

The chain couples TRBV5-1 to TRBJ2-3, with a possible D match to TRBD2 (5 bases). CDR1 SGHRS and CDR2 YFSETQ come from the germline V gene. This CDR3 comprises 16 residues. Trimming took 0 bases from V and 6 from J, leaving 17 bases between them. DNA for the CDR3: TGCGCCAGCAGCTTGGGTCCGCTCCACCCGGGGGATACGCAGTATTTT. The encoded protein is CASSLGPLHPGDTQYF.

V and J are TRBV18 and TRBJ2-7; TRBD1 aligns across 8 bases. The CDR3 consists of 12 residues. Germline CDR1 KGHSH, CDR2 LQKENI. The V and J ends lost 10 bases and 4 bases, in that order; junction bases with no gene match: 6. CDR3 DNA: TGTGCCACCGCAGGGGGCACTTACGAGCAGTACTTC. This gives the protein CATAGGTYEQYF.

CDR3 residues: CASIPSGGGGGYTF. CDR3 DNA: TGTGCCAGCATTCCGTCGGGGGGCGGCGGTGGCTACACCTTC. This rearrangement joins TRBV25-1 to TRBJ1-2, with D possibly being TRBD1 (6 bases). V was clipped by 7 bases and J by 7 bases, with 19 bases between them. This CDR3 contains 14 residues. The V gene's germline CDR1 is MGHDK and CDR2 SYGVNS.

The CDR3 nucleotides read TGTGCCAGCAGTGAAACCCGGGACACTGAAGCTTTCTTT. The encoded protein is CASSETRDTEAFF. The chain recombines TRBV2 with TRBJ1-1; D not certain. The germline V gene encodes CDR1 SNHLY and CDR2 FYNNEI. The CDR3 is 13 residues long. The V gene lost 2 bases and the J gene lost 3 bases, with 7 bases spanning the gap.

This chain connects TRBV10-3 to TRBJ2-4; 7 bases fit TRBD2. Germline V gives CDR1 ENHRY, CDR2 SYGVKD. V shed 9 bases, J shed 0 bases, and the junction held 5 bases outside the gene matches. The CDR3 spans 14 residues. For the CDR3, the DNA is TGTGCCATAGCGGGGACCCTAGCCAAAAACATTCAGTACTTC. Protein sequence: CAIAGTLAKNIQYF.

J is TRBJ2-3 and V is TRBV6-1; 10 positions match TRBD2. The length of the CDR3 is 15 residues. The germline CDR1 and CDR2 sequences are MNHNS and SASEGT. The J segment lost 6 bases and the V segment lost 5 bases, leaving 8 bases of the junction unmatched. The CDR3 region is CASSPLSGGVDTQYF. The CDR3 bases are TGTGCCAGCAGTCCCTTGAGCGGGGGGGTGGATACGCAGTATTTT.

This clone has a single count. V and J are TRBV7-9 and TRBJ2-7, with a possible D match to TRBD1 (5 bases). V lost 4 bases and J lost 6, with 31 bases in between. This CDR3 is 19 amino acids long. Germline values: CDR1 SEHNR, CDR2 FQNEAQ (reference sequence). CDR3: CASSSLLGGADEARGEQYF. The CDR3 DNA is TGTGCCAGCAGCTCGCTCCTTGGTGGGGCAGACGAGGCTAGGGGCGAGCAGTACTTC. The full variable domain, rest sourced from reference TRBV7-9 and TRBJ2-7, is DTGVSQNPRHKITKRGQNVTFRCDPISEHNRLYWYRQTLGQGPEFLTYFQNEAQLEKSRLLSDRFSAERPKGSFSTLEIQRTEQGDSAMYLCASSSLLGGADEARGEQYFGPGTRLTVT.

The chain uses TRBV9 and TRBJ1-2; no clear D gene. Between the trimmed V and J ends, which lost 7 bases and 7 bases, there was a span of 14 bases. The CDR3 totals 12 residues. The germline gives CDR1 SGDLS, CDR2 YYNGEE. The CDR3 loop reads CASQVRFCGYTF. The CDR3 DNA reads as TGTGCCAGCCAGGTCCGATTTTGTGGCTACACCTTC.

This clone turned up a few times. V and J are TRBV6-1 and TRBJ2-5; the match to TRBD1 covers 10 bases. Trimming took 3 bases from V and 5 from J; bases not matched to a gene: 12. This CDR3 has 17 amino acids. Germline loops: CDR1 MNHNS, CDR2 SASEGT. The CDR3 loop is CASSDRQGATWGETQYF. CDR3 DNA sequence: TGTGCCAGCAGTGATCGACAGGGGGCCACTTGGGGGGAGACCCAGTACTTC.

This clone showed up just once. The V gene is TRBV7-9, the J gene TRBJ1-1; D possibly corresponds to TRBD1 (5 bases). The CDR3 is made up of 14 amino acids. Trimming cost V 2 bases and J 4 bases, with 11 bases left between them. Germline CDR1 is SEHNR and CDR2 is FQNEAQ (reference sequence). CDR3 sequence: CASSLLQGSTEAFF. CDR3 in DNA: TGTGCCAGCAGCTTACTGCAGGGTTCCACTGAAGCTTTCTTT.

V and J are TRBV5-1 and TRBJ2-5, with 10 bases that match TRBD1. The CDR3 consists of 15 residues. CDR1 SGHRS and CDR2 YFSETQ come from the germline V gene. With 3 bases clipped from V and 1 base from J, the junction kept 3 bases outside the gene matches. As DNA, the CDR3 is TGCGCCAGCAGCTGGGGGGACAGGGGCCAAGAGACCCAGTACTTC. Encoded protein: CASSWGDRGQETQYF. Combining the CDR3 with reference TRBV5-1 and TRBJ2-5 gives the whole variable domain KAGVTQTPRYLIKTRGQQVTLSCSPISGHRSVSWYQQTPGQGLQFLFEYFSETQRNKGNFPGRFSGRQFSNSRSEMNVSTLELGDSALYLCASSWGDRGQETQYFGPGTRLLVL.

This rearrangement joins TRBV7-3 to TRBJ2-3, with D maybe TRBD1 (6 bases). Germline V lookup: CDR1 SGHTA, CDR2 FQGTGA. Trimming pared 4 bases from V and 7 bases from J, leaving 9 bases between. The CDR3 is 12 residues long. In nucleotides, the CDR3 is TGTGCCAGCAGCTCAGGGACAAATACGCAGTATTTT. As protein: CASSSGTNTQYF.

This rearrangement joins TRBV10-3 to TRBJ1-5; 7 bases are a match to TRBD1. CDR3 length: 13 amino acids. Per the germline V gene, CDR1 is ENHRY and CDR2 is SYGVKD. V dropped 11 bases and J dropped 4; count of bases not matched to a gene: 8. CDR3 residues: CAAGNRGNQPQHF. The CDR3 DNA is TGTGCCGCAGGAAACAGGGGTAATCAGCCCCAGCATTTT.

This clone was counted only a few times. This rearrangement joins TRBV6-6 to TRBJ1-6; D is unclear. Germline assignment: CDR1 MNHNY and CDR2 SVGAGI (reference sequence). The germline V and J ends were trimmed by 6 bases and 7 bases, with 13 bases remaining between them. There are 14 residues in the CDR3. The DNA of the CDR3 is TGTGCCAGCAGCTTGGAAGGGAGGAATTCACCCCTCCACTTT. Its protein product is CASSLEGRNSPLHF.

The rearrangement uses TRBV5-6 and TRBJ2-1; a possible D gene is TRBD2 (5 bases). V gave up 4 bases and J gave up 8 bases, with 10 bases separating them. CDR1 is SGHDT and CDR2 is YYEEEE in the germline V gene. The CDR3 covers 12 residues. The DNA of the CDR3 is TGTGCCAGCAGCACCGTGCGGGATGAGCAGTTCTTC. This sequence encodes CASSTVRDEQFF.

This clone occurred once. The chain employs TRBV6-1 and TRBJ1-5; 9 bases are shared with TRBD1. CDR3 length: 15 residues. CDR1 and CDR2 (germline): MNHNS, SASEGT. With V trimmed by 6 bases and J by 5 bases, 8 bases remained unmatched. CDR3 in amino acids: CASSSRQGEYQPQHF. In nucleotides, the CDR3 is TGTGCCAGCAGCTCAAGACAGGGGGAGTATCAGCCCCAGCATTTT.

The chain employs TRBV19 and TRBJ2-3, with 10 bases lining up with TRBD1. The CDR3 extends over 16 amino acids. The junction had 4 bases not matched to a gene; V was cut back by 4 bases and J by 0 bases. Germline CDR1 is LNHDA and CDR2 is SQIVND (reference sequence). The CDR3 here is CASSRGQGLSTDTQYF. The CDR3 DNA reads as TGTGCCAGTAGTAGGGGACAGGGGCTGAGCACAGATACGCAGTATTTT. Full variable domain (missing parts from reference TRBV19 and TRBJ2-3): DGGITQSPKYLFRKEGQNVTLSCEQNLNHDAMYWYRQDPGQGLRLIYYSQIVNDFQKGDIAEGYSVSREKKESFPLTVTSAQKNPTAFYLCASSRGQGLSTDTQYFGPGTRLTVL.

V usage is TRBV19 and J usage is TRBJ1-5; no clear D gene. This CDR3 region has 16 residues. V was cut by 3 bases and J by 0 bases, with 12 bases left in between. Germline assignment: CDR1 LNHDA and CDR2 SQIVND (reference sequence). For the CDR3, the DNA is TGTGCCAGTAGTATTAGTCATAAACTTAGCAATCAGCCCCAGCATTTT. This gives the protein CASSISHKLSNQPQHF.

Only one count was recorded for this clone. The gene calls are TRBV13 and TRBJ2-1; 9 bases line up with TRBD1. The CDR3 extends over 15 amino acids. J lost 5 bases, V lost 5 bases, and 7 bases had no gene match. Germline V gene lookup returns CDR1 PRHDT and CDR2 FYEKMQ (reference sequence). The CDR3 DNA reads as TGTGCCAGCAGCCACCGGGACAGGGTAAACAATGAGCAGTTCTTC. It specifies CASSHRDRVNNEQFF. Filled out from reference TRBV13 and TRBJ2-1, the complete variable domain reads AAGVIQSPRHLIKEKRETATLKCYPIPRHDTVYWYQQGPGQDPQFLISFYEKMQSDKGSIPDRFSAQQFSDYHSELNMSSLELGDSALYFCASSHRDRVNNEQFFGPGTRLTVL.